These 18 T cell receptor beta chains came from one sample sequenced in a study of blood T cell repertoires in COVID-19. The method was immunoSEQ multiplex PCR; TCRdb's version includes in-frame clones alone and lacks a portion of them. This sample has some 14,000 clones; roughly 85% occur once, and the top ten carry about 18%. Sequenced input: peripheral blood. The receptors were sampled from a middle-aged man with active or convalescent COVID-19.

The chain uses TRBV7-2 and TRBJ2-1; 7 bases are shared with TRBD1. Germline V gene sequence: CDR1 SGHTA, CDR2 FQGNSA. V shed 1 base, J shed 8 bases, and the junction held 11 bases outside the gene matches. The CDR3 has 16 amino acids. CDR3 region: CASSLGGLRGRYEQFF. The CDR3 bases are TGTGCCAGCAGCTTAGGAGGGCTGAGGGGGCGATATGAGCAGTTCTTC.

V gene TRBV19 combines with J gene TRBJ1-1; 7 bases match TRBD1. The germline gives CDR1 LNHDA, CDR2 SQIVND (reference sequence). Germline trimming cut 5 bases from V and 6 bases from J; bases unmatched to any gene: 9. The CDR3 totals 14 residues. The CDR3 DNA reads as TGTGCCAGTAGTGAAGAGGGGGCTTACGCTGAAGCTTTCTTT. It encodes CASSEEGAYAEAFF.

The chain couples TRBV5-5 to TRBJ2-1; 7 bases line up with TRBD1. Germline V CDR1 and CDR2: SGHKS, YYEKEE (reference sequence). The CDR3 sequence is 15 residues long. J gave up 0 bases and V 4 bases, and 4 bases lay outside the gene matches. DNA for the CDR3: TGTGCCAGCAGCAGGGGACAGAGCTCCTACAATGAGCAGTTCTTC. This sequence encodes CASSRGQSSYNEQFF.

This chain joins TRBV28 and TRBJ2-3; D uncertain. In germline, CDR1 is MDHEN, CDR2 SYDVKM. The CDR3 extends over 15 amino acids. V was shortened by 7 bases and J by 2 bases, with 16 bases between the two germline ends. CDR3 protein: CASNNDKVLTDTQYF. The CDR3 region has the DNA TGTGCCAGCAATAACGACAAGGTGCTCACAGATACGCAGTATTTT.

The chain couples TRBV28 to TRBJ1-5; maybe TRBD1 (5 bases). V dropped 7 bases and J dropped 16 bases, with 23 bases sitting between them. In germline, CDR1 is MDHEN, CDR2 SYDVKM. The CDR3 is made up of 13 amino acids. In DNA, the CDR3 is TGTGCCAGCACCCTCAGCCCCAGGGATAGCAAACATTTT. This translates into CASTLSPRDSKHF.

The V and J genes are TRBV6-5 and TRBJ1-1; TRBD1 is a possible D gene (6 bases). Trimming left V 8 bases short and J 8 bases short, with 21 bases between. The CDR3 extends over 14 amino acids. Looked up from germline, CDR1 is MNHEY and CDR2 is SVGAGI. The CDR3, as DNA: TGTGCCAGCGGGGAGGCTTTTAGGGGGGGCGAAGCTTTCTTT. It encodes CASGEAFRGGEAFF.

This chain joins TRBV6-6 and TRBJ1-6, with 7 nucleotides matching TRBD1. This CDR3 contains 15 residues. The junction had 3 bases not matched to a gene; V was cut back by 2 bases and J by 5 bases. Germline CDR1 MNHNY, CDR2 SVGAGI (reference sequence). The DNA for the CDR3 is TGTGCCAGCAGTTACGGACAGGAAAATAATTCACCCCTCCACTTT. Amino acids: CASSYGQENNSPLHF.

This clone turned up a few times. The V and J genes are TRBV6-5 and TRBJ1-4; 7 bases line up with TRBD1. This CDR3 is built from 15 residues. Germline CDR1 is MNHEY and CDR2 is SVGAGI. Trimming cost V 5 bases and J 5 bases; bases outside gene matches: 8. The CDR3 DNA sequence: TGTGCCAGCAGTCCCCGACAGGGTGGCAATGAAAAACTGTTTTTT. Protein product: CASSPRQGGNEKLFF.

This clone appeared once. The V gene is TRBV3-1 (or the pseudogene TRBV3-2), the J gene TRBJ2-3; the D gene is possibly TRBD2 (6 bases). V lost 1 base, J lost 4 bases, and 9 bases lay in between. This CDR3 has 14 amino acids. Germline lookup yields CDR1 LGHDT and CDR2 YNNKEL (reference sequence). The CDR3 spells CASSQVGGADTQYF. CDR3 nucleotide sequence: TGTGCCAGCAGCCAAGTCGGCGGGGCAGATACGCAGTATTTT.

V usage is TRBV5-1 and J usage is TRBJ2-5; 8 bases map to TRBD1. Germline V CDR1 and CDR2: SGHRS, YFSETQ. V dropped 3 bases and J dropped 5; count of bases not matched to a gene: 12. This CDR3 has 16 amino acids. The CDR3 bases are TGCGCCAGCAGCTCGGAACATCAGGGGGCGGGTGAGACCCAGTACTTC. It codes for CASSSEHQGAGETQYF.

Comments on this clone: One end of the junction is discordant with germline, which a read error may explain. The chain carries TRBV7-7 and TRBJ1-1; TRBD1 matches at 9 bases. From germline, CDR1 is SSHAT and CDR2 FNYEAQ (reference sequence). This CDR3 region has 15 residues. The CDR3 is CASSPYTGTGSQAFF. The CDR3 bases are TGTGCTAGCAGCCCCTACACCGGGACAGGGAGTCAAGCTTTCTTT. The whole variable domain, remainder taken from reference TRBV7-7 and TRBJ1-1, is GAGVSQSPRYKVTKRGQDVTLRCDPISSHATLYWYQQALGQGPEFLTYFNYEAQPDKSGLPSDRFSAERPEGSISTLTIQRTEQRDSAMYRCASSPYTGTGSQAFFGQGTRLTVV.

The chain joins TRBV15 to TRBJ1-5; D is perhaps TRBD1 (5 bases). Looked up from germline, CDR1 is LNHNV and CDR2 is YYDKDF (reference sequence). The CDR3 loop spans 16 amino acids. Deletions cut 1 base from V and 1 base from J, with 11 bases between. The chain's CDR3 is CATSRGGGGSNQPQHF. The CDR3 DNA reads TGTGCCACCAGCAGAGGGGGGGGAGGGAGCAATCAGCCCCAGCATTTT.

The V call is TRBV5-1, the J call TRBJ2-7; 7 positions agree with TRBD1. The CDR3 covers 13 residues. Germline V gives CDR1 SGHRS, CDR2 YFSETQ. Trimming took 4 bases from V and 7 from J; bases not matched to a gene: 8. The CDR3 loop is CASSLQGPGEQYF. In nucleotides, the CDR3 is TGCGCCAGCAGCCTACAGGGGCCGGGAGAGCAGTACTTC. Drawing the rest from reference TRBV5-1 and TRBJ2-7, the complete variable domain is KAGVTQTPRYLIKTRGQQVTLSCSPISGHRSVSWYQQTPGQGLQFLFEYFSETQRNKGNFPGRFSGRQFSNSRSEMNVSTLELGDSALYLCASSLQGPGEQYFGPGTRLTVT.

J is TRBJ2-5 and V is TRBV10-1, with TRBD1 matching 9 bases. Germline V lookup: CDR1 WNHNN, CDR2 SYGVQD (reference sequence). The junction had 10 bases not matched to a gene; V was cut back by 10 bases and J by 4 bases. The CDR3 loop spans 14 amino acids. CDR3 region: CANRPGQGGETQYF. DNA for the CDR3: TGCGCCAACAGACCGGGACAGGGTGGAGAGACCCAGTACTTC.

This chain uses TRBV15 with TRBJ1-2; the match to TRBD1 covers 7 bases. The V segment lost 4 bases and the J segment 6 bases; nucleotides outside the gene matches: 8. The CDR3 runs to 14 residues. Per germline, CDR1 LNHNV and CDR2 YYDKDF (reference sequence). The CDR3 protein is CATSTRLTGDGYTF. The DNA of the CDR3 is TGTGCCACCAGCACTAGACTAACAGGGGATGGCTACACCTTC. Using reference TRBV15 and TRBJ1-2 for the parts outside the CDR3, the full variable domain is DAMVIQNPRYQVTQFGKPVTLSCSQTLNHNVMYWYQQKSSQAPKLLFHYYDKDFNNEADTPDNFQSRRPNTSFCFLDIRSPGLGDTAMYLCATSTRLTGDGYTFGSGTRLTVV.

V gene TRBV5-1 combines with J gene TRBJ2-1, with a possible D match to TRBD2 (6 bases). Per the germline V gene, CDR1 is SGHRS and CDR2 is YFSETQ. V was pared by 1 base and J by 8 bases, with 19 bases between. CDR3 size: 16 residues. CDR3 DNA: TGCGCCAGCAGCTTGTTTTTACTAGCCGGTTTTGATGAGCAGTTCTTC. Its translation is CASSLFLLAGFDEQFF.

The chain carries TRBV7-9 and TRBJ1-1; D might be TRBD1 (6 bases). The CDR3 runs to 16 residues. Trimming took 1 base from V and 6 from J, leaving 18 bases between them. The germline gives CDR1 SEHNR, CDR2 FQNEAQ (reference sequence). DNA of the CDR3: TGTGCCAGCAGCTTAGAATCTTTGGGGGCGCAGGCTGAAGCTTTCTTT. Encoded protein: CASSLESLGAQAEAFF.

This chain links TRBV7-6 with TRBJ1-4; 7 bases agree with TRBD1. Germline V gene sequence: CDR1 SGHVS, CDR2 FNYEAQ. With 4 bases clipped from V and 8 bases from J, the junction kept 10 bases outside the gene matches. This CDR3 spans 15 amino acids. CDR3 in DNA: TGTGCCAGCAGCTCGTCCGACAGGGTCGGGGAAAAACTGTTTTTT. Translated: CASSSSDRVGEKLFF.